This TCR beta chain appears in the sequencing data of a study of T cells after yellow fever vaccination. The overall study: SMART-Seq v4 Ultra Low Input handled preparation of low-cell-number fractions. Study-wide points: Almost every vaccine-responding clonotype was undetectable in sorted memory subsets on day 0. Repertoires obtained by FACS sorting could include abundant clonotypes that entered as contaminants from the bulk population.

CDR1 and CDR2 (germline): GTSNPN, SVGIG (reference sequence). Trimming removed 0 bases from V and 7 bases from J; junction bases left unmatched: 5. The CDR3 has 14 amino acids. TCRdb called the 5' RACE reads again in MiXCR, with one record for every CDR3 protein. The sample lists approximately 58,000 distinct CDR3 sequences, around 6.1% occurring once. The material sequenced was PBMCs, either bulk or a sorted T-cell subset (CD4+, CD8+, memory, or dextramer-sorted; not recorded which), taken on the day of the yellow fever booster vaccination. This rearrangement joins TRBV30 to TRBJ2-1; 8 bases fit TRBD2. This clonotype was sampled from a man between 18 and 29 years old who received the YFV17D yellow fever vaccine. The CDR3 DNA follows: TGTGCCTGGAGTGTTCGGGGGGGCGAGAATGAGCAGTTCTTC. Protein product: CAWSVRGGENEQFF.